This T cell receptor beta chain was recorded in a study of cytomegalovirus exposure and HLA in healthy donors. General study results and limits: In a later analysis, DRB1 alleles had the most associated TCRs; HLA-C alleles the fewest. A missense DCLRE1C variant was associated with V- and J-gene trimming of TCR beta chains in a later analysis, and an independent cohort replicated the association. Apparent HLA restriction characterized most CMV-associated TCR beta chains in a later analysis. The study designated 150 or so TCR beta chains cytomegalovirus-associated.

PCR amplification relied on 60 Vbeta primers (plus 13 Jbeta primers). Repertoires were generated with immunoSEQ multiplex PCR, while TCRdb's copy carries only in-frame clones and drops some. This repertoire shows some 67,000 clones, about 80% found once; its top ten account for about 8%. Comment on this clone: What it binds is not known.

The sequenced material came from PBMCs. The sequence was obtained from a man in his sixties in good health and CMV-seropositive.

The CDR3 region has the DNA TGTGCCAGCAGGGAACAGGGGGGGGCTTCCTACAATGAGCAGTTCTTC. Amino acid sequence: CASREQGGASYNEQFF. The chain has TRBV27 and TRBJ2-1; maybe TRBD1 (8 bases). The germline gives CDR1 MNHEY, CDR2 SMNVEV (reference sequence). V lost 6 bases, J lost 1 base, and 16 bases lay in between. The CDR3 length is 16 residues.